This T cell receptor beta chain was observed in a study of blood T cell repertoires in COVID-19. CDR3 size: 15 residues. The V and J ends lost 3 bases and 2 bases respectively, with 14 bases between them. The germline CDR1 and CDR2 sequences are SGDLS and YYNGEE. Produced via immunoSEQ multiplex PCR; TCRdb's table is partial and in-frame only. The sample includes approximately 190,000 clones, around 81% of them seen just once. The source is a man between 40 and 49 years old who had recovered from COVID-19. The V call is TRBV9, the J call TRBJ1-1; maybe TRBD1 (6 bases). The sequenced material came from PBMCs or T cells enriched from blood (not recorded which). Here the CDR3 reads CASSAGQNYNTEAFF. The CDR3 DNA reads TGTGCCAGCAGCGCCGGACAGAACTATAACACTGAAGCTTTCTTT. Full variable domain (remainder filled in from reference TRBV9 and TRBJ1-1): DSGVTQTPKHLITATGQRVTLRCSPRSGDLSVYWYQQSLDQGLQFLIQYYNGEERAKGNILERFSAQQFPDLHSELNLSSLELGDSALYFCASSAGQNYNTEAFFGQGTRLTVV.